This T cell receptor beta chain was sequenced for a study of cytomegalovirus exposure and HLA in healthy donors. This clone was picked up a small number of times. The target antigen is unknown. PCR amplification relied on 60 Vbeta primers (plus 13 Jbeta primers). Assay: immunoSEQ multiplex PCR; the TCRdb copy retains only in-frame clones and omits some. This sample has 150,000 to 200,000 clones, with 70% found just once. Broader study findings: 87-base-pair reads could not separate some V segments, including TRBV6-2 and TRBV6-3. Most of the CMV-associated TCR beta chains (in a later analysis) appeared to be HLA-restricted. Researchers had no immune exposure information except CMV serostatus available. Later analysis identified several of the most significant clusters that appeared linked to common viral pathogens.

The germline V gene has CDR1 MNHEY and CDR2 SMNVEV (reference sequence). J lost 10 bases, V lost 3 bases, and 7 bases had no gene match. This CDR3 has 13 residues. The receptor comes from a man younger than 30 in good health and CMV-seropositive. The sequenced sample consisted of PBMCs. The rearrangement links TRBV27 to TRBJ1-1; 8 nucleotides match TRBD1. DNA of the CDR3: TGTGCCAGCAGTTTCCACGACAGGGGATTAGCTTTCTTT. It yields the protein CASSFHDRGLAFF.